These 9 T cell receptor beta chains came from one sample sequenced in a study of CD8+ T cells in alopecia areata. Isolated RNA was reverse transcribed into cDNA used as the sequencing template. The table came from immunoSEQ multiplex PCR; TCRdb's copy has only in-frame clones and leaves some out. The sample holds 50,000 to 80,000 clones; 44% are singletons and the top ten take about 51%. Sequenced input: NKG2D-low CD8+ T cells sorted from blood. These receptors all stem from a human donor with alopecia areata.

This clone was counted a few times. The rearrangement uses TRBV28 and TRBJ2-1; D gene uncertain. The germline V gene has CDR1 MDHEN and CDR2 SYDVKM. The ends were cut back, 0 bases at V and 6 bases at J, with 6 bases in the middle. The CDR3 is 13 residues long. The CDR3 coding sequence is TGTGCCAGCAGTTTATGGCCCGCCAATGAGCAGTTCTTC. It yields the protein CASSLWPANEQFF.

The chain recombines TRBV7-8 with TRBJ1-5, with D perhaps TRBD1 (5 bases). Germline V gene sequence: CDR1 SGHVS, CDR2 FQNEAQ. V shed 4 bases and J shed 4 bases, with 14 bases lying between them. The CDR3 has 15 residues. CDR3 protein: CASSSGRGPNQPQHF. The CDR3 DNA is TGTGCCAGCAGCTCGGGACGGGGACCGAATCAGCCCCAGCATTTT.

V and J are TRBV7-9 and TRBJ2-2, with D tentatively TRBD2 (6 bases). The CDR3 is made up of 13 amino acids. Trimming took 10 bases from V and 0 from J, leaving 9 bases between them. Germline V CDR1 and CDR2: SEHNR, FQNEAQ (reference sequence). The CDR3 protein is CATGTPNTGELFF. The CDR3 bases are TGTGCCACCGGGACTCCGAACACCGGGGAGCTGTTTTTT.

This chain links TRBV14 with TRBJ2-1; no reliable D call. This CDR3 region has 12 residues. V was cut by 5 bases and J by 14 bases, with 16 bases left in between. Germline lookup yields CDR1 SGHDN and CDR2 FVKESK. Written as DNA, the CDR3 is TGTGCCAGCAGCGAGTTGGGGAATTCGAAGTTCTTC. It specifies CASSELGNSKFF.

CDR3 residues: CASSIGASGSYEQFF. CDR3 DNA sequence: TGTGCCAGTAGTATAGGGGCTAGCGGGAGCTATGAGCAGTTCTTC. The genes are TRBV19 and TRBJ2-1; 10 bases map to TRBD2. CDR3 length: 15 amino acids. Germline CDR1 LNHDA, CDR2 SQIVND (reference sequence). J was trimmed by 8 bases and V by 1 base; bases with no gene match: 5.

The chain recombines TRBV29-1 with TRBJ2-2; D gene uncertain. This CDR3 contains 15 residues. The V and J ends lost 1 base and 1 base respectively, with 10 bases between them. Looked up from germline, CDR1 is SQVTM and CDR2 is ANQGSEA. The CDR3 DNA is TGCAGCGTTGAAGGCACACTTGAGAACACCGGGGAGCTGTTTTTT. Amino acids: CSVEGTLENTGELFF.

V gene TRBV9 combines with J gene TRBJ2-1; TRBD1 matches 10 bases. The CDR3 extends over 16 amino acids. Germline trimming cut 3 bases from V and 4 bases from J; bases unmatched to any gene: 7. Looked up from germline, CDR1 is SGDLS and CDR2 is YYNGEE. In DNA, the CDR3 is TGTGCCAGCAGCGGACGGGACAGGGGAGAGTACAATGAGCAGTTCTTC. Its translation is CASSGRDRGEYNEQFF.

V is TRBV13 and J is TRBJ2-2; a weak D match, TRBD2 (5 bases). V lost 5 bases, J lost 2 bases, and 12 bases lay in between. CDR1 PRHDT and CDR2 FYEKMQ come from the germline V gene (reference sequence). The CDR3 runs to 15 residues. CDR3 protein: CASSTRTANTGELFF. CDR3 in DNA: TGTGCCAGCAGCACCCGGACTGCAAACACCGGGGAGCTGTTTTTT. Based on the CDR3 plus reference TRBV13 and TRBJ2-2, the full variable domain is AAGVIQSPRHLIKEKRETATLKCYPIPRHDTVYWYQQGPGQDPQFLISFYEKMQSDKGSIPDRFSAQQFSDYHSELNMSSLELGDSALYFCASSTRTANTGELFFGEGSRLTVL.

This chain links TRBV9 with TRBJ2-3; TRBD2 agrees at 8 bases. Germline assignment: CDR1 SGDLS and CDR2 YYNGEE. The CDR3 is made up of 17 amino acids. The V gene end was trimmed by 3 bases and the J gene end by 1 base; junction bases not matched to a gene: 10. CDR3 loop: CASSAPGRGGGTDTQYF. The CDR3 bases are TGTGCCAGCAGCGCTCCGGGACGGGGGGGCGGCACAGATACGCAGTATTTT.